The clone carrying this T cell receptor beta chain has a count of ten or more. The antigen is undetermined. TCR beta CDR3 regions were amplified from RNA transcripts. The HTBI set primed first-round TCR CDR3 RT-PCR. TCRdb re-derived calls from the multiplex PCR reads in MiXCR, one entry per CDR3 protein. The data show about 640,000 distinct CDR3 sequences, more than 20% seen once. The data are from a study of T cells in Graves' hyperthyroidism and ophthalmopathy. Study findings and constraints: Also found in blood were most expanded thyroid clonotypes above 0.001.

Ophthalmopathy cases scored 3 or more on the Clinical Activity Score and 4 or more on NOSPECS grade, with duration below 3 months. Thyroid ultrasound and orbital computed tomography, with clinical symptoms and serum thyroxine and TRAb, informed diagnoses. V shed 6 bases and J shed 2 bases, with 17 bases lying between them. This CDR3 comprises 15 residues. Germline-derived CDR1 and CDR2 are MNHEY and SMNVEV (reference sequence). Specimen: blood. The sequence was obtained from a man aged 25-45 years with Graves' ophthalmopathy. V is TRBV27 and J is TRBJ2-7; possibly TRBD1 or TRBD2 for D (5 bases each). The CDR3 loop reads CASSLTGTAPYEQYF. The CDR3, as DNA: TGTGCCAGCAGCCTCACCGGGACGGCACCCTACGAGCAGTACTTC.